Below are 10 T cell receptor beta chains sequenced from a single sample in a study of T-cell reconstitution after alpha-beta-depleted transplantation in children. It was with unique molecular identifiers that the TCRbeta library was prepared. TCRdb passed the PCR reads through MiXCR, listing each CDR3 protein once. The data contain around 80,000 distinct CDR3 sequences, over 15% of them seen just once; the ten biggest clones take up less than 60%. The sample here was PBMCs, mostly from graft donor cells, taken 360 days after TCRalphabeta/CD19-depleted stem cell transplant. The origin of the receptors is a male patient aged 2 to 9 who had a stem cell transplant for acute lymphoblastic leukemia, so the T cells may come from the graft donor.

The rearrangement uses TRBV12-3 or TRBV12-4 and TRBJ2-3; TRBD2 aligns across 7 bases. CDR3 length equals 16 residues. The V gene end was trimmed by 8 bases and the J gene end by 1 base; junction bases not matched to a gene: 12. In DNA, the CDR3 is TGTGCCAGCTTCTACTGGGCGGGAGTAGGCACAGATACGCAGTATTTT. It yields the protein CASFYWAGVGTDTQYF.

This clonotype was observed a handful of times. The chain joins TRBV12-3 or TRBV12-4 to TRBJ2-3; TRBD2 agrees at 10 bases. There are 16 residues in the CDR3. V shed 2 bases, J shed 2 bases, and the junction held 4 bases outside the gene matches. This CDR3 reads CASSLRLAGATDTQYF. The CDR3 DNA reads as TGTGCCAGCAGTTTACGGCTAGCGGGAGCCACAGATACGCAGTATTTT.

CDR3 residues: CASSRLRKGSGRYEQYF. CDR3 bases: TGTGCCAGCAGTCGCCTAAGGAAGGGGAGCGGGAGGTACGAGCAGTACTTC. The rearrangement links TRBV6-1 to TRBJ2-7, with 9 nucleotides matching TRBD2. The CDR3 is 17 amino acids. Losses at the gene ends were 5 bases for V and 4 bases for J; bases not matched to a gene: 15. CDR1 is MNHNS and CDR2 is SASEGT in the germline V gene.

The chain uses TRBV12-3 or TRBV12-4 and TRBJ2-5; tentatively, D is TRBD1 (6 bases). The CDR3 has 12 amino acids. V was pared by 3 bases and J by 9 bases, with 11 bases between. The CDR3 nucleotides are TGTGCCAGCAGTTTTTGGGCAGGGGCCCAGTACTTC. It translates to CASSFWAGAQYF.

This clonotype was picked up one time. The chain recombines TRBV20-1 with TRBJ2-5; unclear D gene. V was shortened by 1 base and J by 5 bases, with 11 bases between the two germline ends. There are 13 residues in the CDR3. Germline V gene sequence: CDR1 DFQATT, CDR2 SNEGSKA (reference sequence). In DNA form, the CDR3 reads TGCAGTGCTAGAGGTAGCCTCAGTGAGACCCAGTACTTC. This sequence encodes CSARGSLSETQYF.

This clonotype was counted at least ten times. The CDR3 reads CASSYNGWSYNEQFF. The CDR3, as DNA: TGTGCCAGCAGTTACAATGGCTGGTCCTACAATGAGCAGTTCTTC. The chain has TRBV6-5 and TRBJ2-1; D uncertain. CDR3 length equals 15 residues. The V and J ends lost 2 bases and 1 base respectively, with 9 bases between them. Germline-derived CDR1 and CDR2 are MNHEY and SVGAGI.

The rearrangement uses TRBV10-3 and TRBJ2-3, with D possibly TRBD1 on 6 matching bases. V was shortened by 6 bases and J by 6 bases, with 10 bases between the two germline ends. The length of the CDR3 is 12 residues. The germline CDR1 and CDR2 sequences are ENHRY and SYGVKD. The CDR3 protein is CAISNRVDTQYF. CDR3 DNA sequence: TGTGCCATCAGCAACAGGGTTGATACGCAGTATTTT.

Points on this clonotype: A much larger clone differs by one base, so this may be a read error. The chain joins TRBV5-1 to TRBJ2-5; D remains ambiguous. V dropped 0 bases and J dropped 0 bases, with 3 bases sitting between them. The CDR3 totals 13 residues. Germline CDR1 is SGHRS and CDR2 is YFSETQ. The CDR3 nucleotides are TGCGCCAGCAGCTTGGTTCACCAAGAGACCCAGTACTTC. Protein: CASSLVHQETQYF.

This clonotype was found a few times. V usage is TRBV30 and J usage is TRBJ1-1; the D is unclear. The CDR3 is made up of 13 amino acids. In germline, CDR1 is GTSNPN, CDR2 SVGIG (reference sequence). V lost 0 bases, J lost 1 base, and 6 bases lay in between. The CDR3 sequence: CAWSVRRNTEAFF. CDR3 nucleotides: TGTGCCTGGAGTGTCCGAAGGAACACTGAAGCTTTCTTT.

The genes are TRBV6-1 and TRBJ2-7; 12 bases match TRBD2. Trimming at V came to 5 bases and at J to 8 bases, leaving 13 bases not matched to a gene. Germline CDR1 reads MNHNS; CDR2 reads SASEGT. The CDR3 is made up of 16 amino acids. CDR3 residues: CASSNSAMTSGSKQYF. The CDR3 DNA sequence: TGTGCCAGCAGTAATTCCGCGATGACTAGCGGGAGTAAGCAGTACTTC.